The 23 T cell receptor beta chains reported below all come from one sample, sequenced in a study of blood T cell repertoires in COVID-19. Sequencing used immunoSEQ multiplex PCR; TCRdb keeps in-frame clones, though not all of them. The sample has under 300,000 clones; 75% to 95% are singletons. Source material: PBMCs or T cells enriched from blood (not recorded which). The origin of the receptors is a woman aged 18-29 years who had recovered from COVID-19.

The rearrangement joins TRBV4-1 to TRBJ2-5; TRBD2 aligns across 12 bases. J was trimmed by 3 bases and V by 0 bases; bases with no gene match: 5. Germline-derived CDR1 and CDR2 are MGHRA and YSYEKL. This CDR3 has 17 residues. The CDR3 loop reads CASSQEPRTSGKETQYF. DNA of the CDR3: TGCGCCAGCAGCCAAGAGCCCAGGACTAGCGGGAAAGAGACCCAGTACTTC.

The chain uses TRBV3-1 (or the pseudogene TRBV3-2) and TRBJ1-6, with D unclear. Trimming took off 2 bases at V and 7 bases at J, with 15 bases between the two ends. Germline V gene sequence: CDR1 LGHDT, CDR2 YNNKEL (reference sequence). The CDR3 length is 16 residues. CDR3 in DNA: TGTGCCAGCAGCCAACCAACCCCGGGAGGGAATTCACCCCTCCACTTT. It specifies CASSQPTPGGNSPLHF.

The V and J genes are TRBV27 and TRBJ2-1; TRBD2 matches at 8 bases. CDR3 length: 15 amino acids. V was clipped by 6 bases and J by 8 bases; unmatched bases: 12. Germline V lookup: CDR1 MNHEY, CDR2 SMNVEV (reference sequence). The CDR3 spells CASSPLAGGSHEQFF. CDR3 coding DNA: TGTGCCAGCAGCCCTCTCGCGGGGGGTTCACATGAGCAGTTCTTC.

The gene calls are TRBV28 and TRBJ2-7; tentatively, D is TRBD2 (6 bases). V gave up 5 bases and J gave up 5 bases, with 25 bases separating them. Germline V CDR1 and CDR2: MDHEN, SYDVKM. The CDR3 runs 17 residues. The CDR3 spells CASSPWVLSGGVHEQYF. The CDR3, as DNA: TGTGCCAGCAGTCCTTGGGTCCTTTCCGGCGGGGTCCACGAGCAGTACTTC.

V usage is TRBV5-1 and J usage is TRBJ2-1; D is uncertain. This CDR3 comprises 17 residues. Germline V CDR1 and CDR2: SGHRS, YFSETQ. The V gene lost 6 bases and the J gene lost 0 bases, with 19 bases spanning the gap. The CDR3 here is CASKFLGTSFSYNEQFF. For the CDR3, the DNA is TGCGCCAGCAAATTTCTGGGCACATCTTTCTCCTACAATGAGCAGTTCTTC.

The gene calls are TRBV5-1 and TRBJ2-1; weak D call: TRBD2 (6 bases). Trimming cost V 2 bases and J 6 bases, with 12 bases left between them. This CDR3 comprises 14 residues. Germline V gene data show CDR1 as SGHRS and CDR2 as YFSETQ. The CDR3 DNA is TGCGCCAGCAGCTTACCCTCTAGCGTCAATGAGCAGTTCTTC. This codes for CASSLPSSVNEQFF.

CDR3 sequence (DNA): TGTGCCAGCAGCCAAGATGAGTACAATGAGCAGTTCTTC. This codes for CASSQDEYNEQFF. The chain recombines TRBV14 with TRBJ2-1; D gene ambiguous. The V gene lost 0 bases and the J gene lost 4 bases, with 4 bases spanning the gap. The length of the CDR3 is 13 residues. Germline CDR1 reads SGHDN; CDR2 reads FVKESK.

Details on this clone: The same CDR3 arises from other DNA sequences in this sample as well. V is TRBV5-1 and J is TRBJ1-1; D perhaps matches TRBD1 (6 bases). V lost 3 bases to trimming and J lost 1 base, with 10 bases between them. Germline assignment: CDR1 SGHRS and CDR2 YFSETQ. CDR3 length: 14 residues. This chain's CDR3 is CASSSRTANTEAFF. The CDR3 nucleotides are TGCGCCAGCAGCTCCCGGACAGCGAACACTGAAGCTTTCTTT.

This clone was counted once. A much larger clone lies a single base off, so this may be a read error. Different DNA sequences within this sample yield the same CDR3. The chain employs TRBV6-1 and TRBJ1-1, with 8 bases aligning to TRBD1. The V segment lost 1 base and the J segment 7 bases; nucleotides outside the gene matches: 8. CDR1 and CDR2 (germline): MNHNS, SASEGT. This CDR3 has 15 amino acids. DNA for the CDR3: TGTGCCAGCAGTGAAGTTGCTGGACAGGGAAGTGAAGCTTTCTTT. As protein: CASSEVAGQGSEAFF.

The rearrangement links TRBV28 to TRBJ1-1; possible D gene TRBD1, 6 bases. The V end lost 5 bases, the J end lost 1 base, and 14 bases lay between the germline ends. CDR1 is MDHEN, CDR2 SYDVKM, per germline. The length of the CDR3 is 15 residues. CDR3 sequence: CASSPYGTKNTEAFF. As DNA, the CDR3 is TGTGCCAGCAGTCCGTACGGGACAAAGAACACTGAAGCTTTCTTT.

This clone came up once. The V and J genes are TRBV9 and TRBJ1-2, with D perhaps matching TRBD1 (5 bases). Trimming pared 4 bases from V and 0 bases from J, leaving 19 bases between. Per the germline V gene, CDR1 is SGDLS and CDR2 is YYNGEE. The CDR3 has 17 residues. CDR3 protein: CASSPRDSRYSNYGYTF. CDR3 nucleotides: TGTGCCAGCAGCCCTCGGGACTCCAGATACTCTAACTATGGCTACACCTTC.

V usage is TRBV18 and J usage is TRBJ1-2, with D possibly TRBD1 on 6 matching bases. Trimming pared 4 bases from V and 4 bases from J, leaving 16 bases between. CDR3 size: 15 residues. Germline V gives CDR1 KGHSH, CDR2 LQKENI. The CDR3 DNA reads TGTGCCAGCTCACTGAGGTGGACAGCGCGCTATGGCTACACCTTC. Protein sequence: CASSLRWTARYGYTF.

The chain recombines TRBV29-1 with TRBJ2-1; perhaps TRBD1 as D (6 bases). The germline V and J ends were trimmed by 4 bases and 2 bases, with 18 bases remaining between them. CDR1 and CDR2 (germline): SQVTM, ANQGSEA. The CDR3 runs 16 residues. The CDR3 spells CSVGGKSDSAYNEQFF. Written as DNA, the CDR3 is TGCAGCGTTGGAGGGAAATCGGACAGCGCCTACAATGAGCAGTTCTTC.

This chain connects TRBV4-2 to TRBJ2-7, with 7 positions matching TRBD2. The germline V gene encodes CDR1 LGHNA and CDR2 YNFKEQ. This CDR3 has 15 residues. The V and J ends lost 2 bases and 2 bases, in that order; junction bases with no gene match: 6. DNA of the CDR3: TGTGCCAGCAGCCAATCTAGCGGCCTGACCTACGAGCAGTACTTC. Its protein product is CASSQSSGLTYEQYF.

This chain links TRBV11-2 with TRBJ1-2; D unresolved. V lost 0 bases to trimming and J lost 4 bases, with 9 bases between them. Germline values: CDR1 SGHAT, CDR2 FQNNGV. This CDR3 region has 14 residues. CDR3 DNA sequence: TGTGCCAGCAGCTTAGATCTGAGCGCCTATGGCTACACCTTC. It encodes CASSLDLSAYGYTF.

The chain employs TRBV7-9 and TRBJ1-2; 9 nucleotides align to TRBD1. Germline CDR1 reads SEHNR; CDR2 reads FQNEAQ (reference sequence). The CDR3 loop spans 14 amino acids. The V segment lost 4 bases and the J segment 3 bases; nucleotides outside the gene matches: 3. CDR3 coding DNA: TGTGCCAGCAGCTCGGGACAGGGACACTATGGCTACACCTTC. Protein: CASSSGQGHYGYTF.

The J gene is TRBJ1-3, the V gene TRBV9; D is ambiguous. The CDR3 is 14 residues long. In germline, CDR1 is SGDLS, CDR2 YYNGEE. Trimming took off 1 base at V and 1 base at J, with 6 bases between the two ends. CDR3 in DNA: TGTGCCAGCAGCGTATCGGGTTCTGGAAACACCATATATTTT. Encoded protein: CASSVSGSGNTIYF.

The rearrangement uses TRBV9 and TRBJ1-3; no reliable D call. Germline assignment: CDR1 SGDLS and CDR2 YYNGEE. V was pared by 4 bases and J by 2 bases, with 10 bases between. CDR3 length: 14 amino acids. For the CDR3, the DNA is TGTGCCAGCAGCACTATGGGTCCTGGAAACACCATATATTTT. This gives the protein CASSTMGPGNTIYF.

V is TRBV29-1 and J is TRBJ1-1; D is unclear. V lost 8 bases and J lost 1, with 11 bases in between. Germline CDR1 and CDR2: SQVTM and ANQGSEA. The CDR3 has 12 residues. CDR3 in DNA: TGCAGCTCATCCACGGGGAACACTGAAGCTTTCTTT. Residues: CSSSTGNTEAFF.

The chain joins TRBV2 to TRBJ2-1; 8 bases fit TRBD2. This CDR3 contains 15 residues. From germline, CDR1 is SNHLY and CDR2 FYNNEI. The V segment lost 3 bases and the J segment 6 bases; nucleotides outside the gene matches: 7. In nucleotides, the CDR3 is TGTGCCAGCAGTGATGGGGGCGGGAGGATCAATGAGCAGTTCTTC. Residues: CASSDGGGRINEQFF. Using reference TRBV2 and TRBJ2-1 for the parts outside the CDR3, the full variable domain is EPEVTQTPSHQVTQMGQEVILRCVPISNHLYFYWYRQILGQKVEFLVSFYNNEISEKSEIFDDQFSVERPDGSNFTLKIRSTKLEDSAMYFCASSDGGGRINEQFFGPGTRLTVL.

This chain uses TRBV18 with TRBJ1-1; tentative D call: TRBD1 (5 bases). Germline CDR1 KGHSH, CDR2 LQKENI. The length of the CDR3 is 15 residues. V was shortened by 0 bases and J by 1 base, with 9 bases between the two germline ends. The CDR3 DNA reads as TGTGCCAGCTCACCACCGGGGACTTCGAACACTGAAGCTTTCTTT. It encodes CASSPPGTSNTEAFF.

This chain joins TRBV5-5 and TRBJ2-7; 13 bases are a match to TRBD2. CDR3 size: 20 residues. V was clipped by 4 bases and J by 3 bases; unmatched bases: 19. Germline V gives CDR1 SGHKS, CDR2 YYEKEE (reference sequence). The DNA for the CDR3 is TGTGCCAGCAGCACAAACCACGGACTAGCGGGAGAGGTGTGGGACTACGAGCAGTACTTC. Its protein is CASSTNHGLAGEVWDYEQYF.

V usage is TRBV12-3 or TRBV12-4 and J usage is TRBJ1-1; D gene unclear. This CDR3 is built from 12 residues. The V end was cut by 5 bases, the J end by 7 bases, with 11 bases between. As DNA, the CDR3 is TGTGCCAGCAGTACGACACGAGATGAAGCTTTCTTT. This translates into CASSTTRDEAFF.